Listed here are 20 T cell receptor beta chains from one sample, sequenced in a study of blood T cells in healthy people across ages (dated by TCRdb to about 2015). Library creation used 5' RACE. Instrument used: Illumina HiSeq 2500. A second PCR of roughly 6 to 11 cycles was performed with a sample-barcoded 5' primer and a J-beta primer mix. The public reads were reprocessed in TCRdb via fastp at Q25 and MiXCR, keeping in-frame beta chains. Rows are unified per CDR3 protein, each entry keeping the most common DNA and genes. For this sample the table gives 790,000 or so distinct CDR3 sequences, of which 56% were detected only once. The ten largest clonotypes hold roughly 26% of the sample. The sequencing sample was made of blood. The source is a middle-aged man in good health.

Details on this clonotype: This could be a read error, since a much larger clone is one nucleotide away. V and J are TRBV20-1 and TRBJ1-2; D is unclear. V was pared by 4 bases and J by 3 bases, with 15 bases between. Germline V gene sequence: CDR1 DFQATT, CDR2 SNEGSKA (reference sequence). This CDR3 region has 14 residues. CDR3 protein: CSAIDWRGDYGYTF. DNA of the CDR3: TGCAGTGCTATAGATTGGCGGGGAGACTATGGCTACACCTTC.

The V gene is TRBV29-1, the J gene TRBJ2-1, with a tentative D call TRBD1 (6 bases). This CDR3 region has 15 residues. The germline V and J ends were trimmed by 5 bases and 0 bases, with 14 bases remaining between them. Germline V CDR1 and CDR2: SQVTM, ANQGSEA. The CDR3 DNA reads as TGCAGCGTTTCTGGACAGACGAGCTCCTACAATGAGCAGTTCTTC. The encoded protein is CSVSGQTSSYNEQFF.

This clonotype was recorded a few times. This sequence joins TRBV7-2 and TRBJ2-5, with 10 bases fitting TRBD1. The trim removed 5 bases at V and 4 bases at J, leaving 22 bases unmatched. From germline, CDR1 is SGHTA and CDR2 FQGNSA. The CDR3 spans 20 residues. CDR3 loop: CASSPPVWDRGETSRETQYF. Written as DNA, the CDR3 is TGTGCCAGCAGCCCCCCGGTATGGGACAGGGGCGAGACTTCCAGAGAGACCCAGTACTTC.

The gene calls are TRBV12-3 or TRBV12-4 and TRBJ2-5; tentative D call: TRBD2 (5 bases). The CDR3 loop spans 15 amino acids. Trimming shortened V by 7 bases and J by 0 bases, and 15 bases separated the two germline ends. CDR3 residues: CASTLPSGNQETQYF. In DNA, the CDR3 is TGTGCCAGCACCCTGCCGAGCGGAAACCAAGAGACCCAGTACTTC.

The chain joins TRBV7-2 to TRBJ2-1, with 11 nucleotides matching TRBD2. Looked up from germline, CDR1 is SGHTA and CDR2 is FQGNSA. V was clipped by 5 bases and J by 12 bases; unmatched bases: 15. The CDR3 loop spans 16 amino acids. CDR3 DNA sequence: TGTGCCAGCAGCCCTATGAGGCTAGCGGGGGGTCCACCGCAGTTCTTC. Its translation: CASSPMRLAGGPPQFF.

This clonotype has more than one count but fewer than ten. The rearrangement uses TRBV15 and TRBJ2-7; TRBD1 might be the D (6 bases). The J call could be wrong; TRBJ2-5 is a better fit for the DNA end. The V gene's germline CDR1 is LNHNV and CDR2 YYDKDF (reference sequence). CDR3 length: 15 residues. The CDR3, as DNA: TGTGCCACCAGCCCCAGAATCGACAGGTCGGAGACCCAGTACTTC. Translation: CATSPRIDRSETQYF.

The sample holds one count of this clonotype. The CDR3 loop reads CASSGAFQETQYF. In DNA form, the CDR3 reads TGTGCCAGCTCGGGGGCTTTCCAAGAGACCCAGTACTTC. The J gene is TRBJ2-5, the V gene TRBV2; D is tentatively TRBD1 or TRBD2 (6 bases each). Germline V CDR1 and CDR2: SNHLY, FYNNEI. Between the trimmed V and J ends, which lost 8 bases and 1 base, there was a span of 11 bases. This CDR3 comprises 13 residues.

This clonotype was recorded many times. The rearrangement joins TRBV20-1 to TRBJ2-5; TRBD1 matches 10 bases. J gave up 1 base and V 3 bases, and 5 bases lay outside the gene matches. Germline V CDR1 and CDR2: DFQATT, SNEGSKA (reference sequence). This CDR3 is built from 15 residues. The CDR3 region has the DNA TGCAGTGCTAGTGACAGGGGGCTGGGCCAAGAGACCCAGTACTTC. It yields the protein CSASDRGLGQETQYF.

The rearrangement links TRBV28 to TRBJ2-5; no clear D gene. This CDR3 comprises 14 residues. Germline CDR1 reads MDHEN; CDR2 reads SYDVKM. Trimming cost V 6 bases and J 5 bases, with 16 bases left between them. The CDR3 coding sequence is TGTGCCAGCAGCACCCCACGGGTTCTCGAGACCCAGTACTTC. Protein: CASSTPRVLETQYF.

V usage is TRBV7-2 and J usage is TRBJ1-5; D remains ambiguous. This CDR3 spans 17 amino acids. Trimming removed 3 bases at V and 5 bases at J, with 20 bases between. Germline assignment: CDR1 SGHTA and CDR2 FQGNSA. CDR3 sequence: CASSFLSSAAGDQPQHF. Here the CDR3 DNA reads TGTGCCAGCAGCTTCTTAAGTAGTGCAGCAGGAGATCAGCCCCAGCATTTT. Supplemented by reference TRBV7-2 and TRBJ1-5, the full variable domain reads GAGVSQSPSNKVTEKGKDVELRCDPISGHTALYWYRQSLGQGLEFLIYFQGNSAPDKSGLPSDRFSAERTGGSVSTLTIQRTQQEDSAVYLCASSFLSSAAGDQPQHFGDGTRLSIL.

This rearrangement joins TRBV28 to TRBJ2-5; 7 nucleotides match TRBD2. V lost 1 base, J lost 12 bases, and 5 bases stayed unmatched. The germline V gene encodes CDR1 MDHEN and CDR2 SYDVKM. The CDR3 totals 12 residues. Here the CDR3 reads CASSLSLGGEYF. DNA for the CDR3: TGTGCCAGCAGTTTATCTCTGGGGGGGGAGTACTTC.

This clonotype was detected only a few times. V usage is TRBV10-2 and J usage is TRBJ2-7; D is possibly TRBD1 or TRBD2 (5 bases each). Germline V gene sequence: CDR1 WSHSY, CDR2 SAAADI. There are 13 residues in the CDR3. With 6 bases removed from V and 4 bases from J, the gap between germline ends came to 13 bases. The CDR3 coding sequence is TGCGCCAGCAGAAGGGGCGGGTTTTACGAGCAGTACTTC. Protein sequence: CASRRGGFYEQYF.

V is TRBV7-2 and J is TRBJ2-1; D is uncertain. Germline V gene sequence: CDR1 SGHTA, CDR2 FQGNSA. V lost 1 base, J lost 5 bases, and 9 bases lay in between. This CDR3 has 14 amino acids. Written as DNA, the CDR3 is TGTGCCAGCAGCTTAGGGCGGCCGGACAATGAGCAGTTCTTC. It yields the protein CASSLGRPDNEQFF.

The chain employs TRBV7-2 and TRBJ1-2; TRBD1 might be the D (6 bases). Germline V CDR1 and CDR2: SGHTA, FQGNSA. V gave up 3 bases and J gave up 6 bases, with 14 bases separating them. This CDR3 is built from 14 residues. CDR3 sequence (DNA): TGTGCCAGCAGCTTTTACAGGGAGATAAATGGCTACACCTTC. It specifies CASSFYREINGYTF.

This clonotype was detected only a few times. This chain joins TRBV5-4 and TRBJ2-1; 9 nucleotides match TRBD1. The length of the CDR3 is 15 residues. Germline CDR1 SGHNT, CDR2 YYREEE (reference sequence). V trimming: 1 base; J trimming: 6 bases; junction bases outside the gene matches: 5. CDR3 amino acids: CASSLPKTGGNEQFF. CDR3 nucleotides: TGTGCCAGCAGCTTGCCGAAGACAGGGGGCAATGAGCAGTTCTTC. Full variable domain (outside the CDR3, taken from reference TRBV5-4 and TRBJ2-1): ETGVTQSPTHLIKTRGQQVTLRCSSQSGHNTVSWYQQALGQGPQFIFQYYREEENGRGNFPPRFSGLQFPNYSSELNVNALELDDSALYLCASSLPKTGGNEQFFGPGTRLTVL.

The chain has TRBV6-5 and TRBJ1-5; 8 bases line up with TRBD1. CDR1 MNHEY and CDR2 SVGAGI come from the germline V gene. The ends lost 6 bases at V and 1 base at J; junction bases unmatched: 5. The CDR3 sequence is 15 residues long. The CDR3, as DNA: TGTGCCAGCAGAAAACAGGGGGTGAGCAATCAGCCCCAGCATTTT. Residues: CASRKQGVSNQPQHF.

The chain employs TRBV20-1 and TRBJ1-2; unclear D gene. Looked up from germline, CDR1 is DFQATT and CDR2 is SNEGSKA (reference sequence). Trimming cost V 3 bases and J 4 bases, with 12 bases left between them. The CDR3 is made up of 13 amino acids. The CDR3 nucleotides are TGCAGTGCTAGGCAAAGTACCTTCTATGGCTACACCTTC. Its translation: CSARQSTFYGYTF.

This clonotype was seen only a few times. This sequence joins TRBV10-3 and TRBJ1-5, with TRBD1 identical over 11 bases. CDR1 and CDR2 (germline): ENHRY, SYGVKD. The length of the CDR3 is 14 residues. Germline trimming cut 5 bases from V and 7 bases from J; bases unmatched to any gene: 4. The CDR3 coding sequence is TGTGCCATCAGTCCGGACAGGGGGCTGCAGCCCCAGCATTTT. Translating it yields CAISPDRGLQPQHF.

Of note for this clonotype: Sequence at one end of the junction differs from germline and may be a read error. This rearrangement joins TRBV7-3 to TRBJ2-3; 8 nucleotides match TRBD2. Germline V gives CDR1 SGHTA, CDR2 FQGTGA. There are 15 residues in the CDR3. Written as DNA, the CDR3 is TGTGCCAGCAGCCTCATAGCGGGAAGCACAGATACGCGGTATTTT. Its protein product is CASSLIAGSTDTRYF.

This clonotype was found once. The chain has TRBV20-1 and TRBJ2-1; a possible D gene is TRBD2 (5 bases). CDR1 and CDR2 from the germline V gene are DFQATT and SNEGSKA (reference sequence). CDR3 length: 13 amino acids. The germline V and J ends were trimmed by 5 bases and 6 bases, with 14 bases remaining between them. The CDR3 sequence: CSAGPREFNEQFF. The CDR3 coding sequence is TGCAGTGCTGGGCCCCGGGAATTCAATGAGCAGTTCTTC.